The 32 T cell receptor beta chains given below trace back to one sample, sequenced in a study of T cell repertoires in cytomegalovirus infection. Their recognized antigens are unknown. TCRdb reanalysed the reads using MiXCR and keeps one entry per CDR3 protein. The table lists 84,000 or so distinct CDR3 sequences, roughly half of them singletons, with 90% to 95% in the top ten. Sequencing was performed on CD8+ T cells from cultured PBMCs, taken from culture after CMV antigen stimulation. These receptors were taken from a human donor in good health (CMV status not recorded). Some clones in this sample may be carry-over from other donors' samples.

This clonotype was seen a few times. The rearrangement uses TRBV6-1 and TRBJ1-5; D not resolved. CDR1 MNHNS and CDR2 SASEGT come from the germline V gene. The CDR3 length is 14 residues. With 8 bases removed from V and 4 bases from J, the gap between germline ends came to 15 bases. The CDR3 loop is CASSPKGQNQPQHF. The CDR3, as DNA: TGTGCCAGCTCGCCGAAGGGTCAAAATCAGCCCCAGCATTTT.

This sequence joins TRBV7-6 and TRBJ2-1; maybe TRBD2 (5 bases). The germline V and J ends were trimmed by 3 bases and 6 bases, with 6 bases remaining between them. Germline-derived CDR1 and CDR2 are SGHVS and FNYEAQ. CDR3 length: 12 residues. The CDR3, as DNA: TGTGCCAGCAGCTTTCGGGGCAATGAGCAGTTCTTC. This sequence encodes CASSFRGNEQFF.

This clonotype was seen a handful of times. The chain links TRBV7-3 to TRBJ1-1, with 8 bases matching TRBD1. Per the germline V gene, CDR1 is SGHTA and CDR2 is FQGTGA. J gave up 3 bases and V 6 bases, and 6 bases lay outside the gene matches. This CDR3 comprises 14 residues. The CDR3 coding sequence is TGTGCCAGCAGGGCGTCGGGACAGGACACTGAAGCTTTCTTT. Encoded protein: CASRASGQDTEAFF.

This clonotype was seen many times. This chain links TRBV7-2 with TRBJ1-1; D gene ambiguous. The germline V gene encodes CDR1 SGHTA and CDR2 FQGNSA. This CDR3 has 16 residues. Deletions cut 5 bases from V and 3 bases from J, with 19 bases between. The CDR3 bases are TGTGCCAGCAGCCCCATAGTTTGGGCGCCTGACACTGAAGCTTTCTTT. This sequence encodes CASSPIVWAPDTEAFF.

This clonotype has a count of ten or more. This chain links TRBV6-1 with TRBJ2-7, with TRBD1 matching over 8 bases. Germline V gives CDR1 MNHNS, CDR2 SASEGT. The V gene end was trimmed by 8 bases and the J gene end by 2 bases; junction bases not matched to a gene: 14. This CDR3 spans 16 amino acids. The CDR3 here is CASLVISGGRAYEQYF. The DNA for the CDR3 is TGTGCCAGCCTAGTCATCTCAGGGGGCCGGGCCTACGAGCAGTACTTC.

The chain carries TRBV5-3 and TRBJ2-7, with D unclear. TRBV5-3 is reported as an ORF; its role is uncertain. V was clipped by 8 bases and J by 3 bases, with 15 bases between them. The CDR3 is made up of 13 amino acids. In nucleotides, the CDR3 is TGTGCCAGCAGACCCCACTTAAACTACGAGCAGTACTTC. It encodes CASRPHLNYEQYF.

This clonotype has just a few counts. The chain joins TRBV7-9 to TRBJ2-7; TRBD1 matches 9 bases. Germline loops: CDR1 SEHNR, CDR2 FQNEAQ (reference sequence). With V trimmed by 3 bases and J by 6 bases, 6 bases remained unmatched. This CDR3 is built from 14 residues. CDR3 residues: CASSFSATGGEQYF. The CDR3 DNA reads as TGTGCCAGCAGCTTTAGCGCGACAGGGGGCGAGCAGTACTTC.

V gene TRBV27 combines with J gene TRBJ2-7; D call uncertain. The length of the CDR3 is 12 residues. The V and J ends lost 5 bases and 3 bases respectively, with 8 bases between them. Germline V lookup: CDR1 MNHEY, CDR2 SMNVEV (reference sequence). CDR3 protein: CASSPAGYEQYF. The CDR3 DNA reads as TGTGCCAGCAGTCCCGCCGGCTACGAGCAGTACTTC.

The V call is TRBV28, the J call TRBJ2-7, with 11 bases fitting TRBD2. The CDR3 length is 15 residues. The ends lost 4 bases at V and 3 bases at J; junction bases unmatched: 5. Germline V gene sequence: CDR1 MDHEN, CDR2 SYDVKM. The CDR3 DNA follows: TGTGCCAGCAGTTCACCGGGACTAGCGGACTACGAGCAGTACTTC. As protein: CASSSPGLADYEQYF.

V gene TRBV19 combines with J gene TRBJ1-1, with a possible D match to TRBD1 (5 bases). CDR3 length equals 15 residues. V shed 7 bases and J shed 4 bases, with 19 bases lying between them. Per germline, CDR1 LNHDA and CDR2 SQIVND (reference sequence). The CDR3 nucleotides read TGTGCCAGTATAACGGACAAGGGTAGGGCCACTGAAGCTTTCTTT. It codes for CASITDKGRATEAFF.

This clonotype was recorded a few times. The chain is built from TRBV19 and TRBJ1-1; D gene uncertain. Trimming removed 1 base from V and 4 bases from J, with 4 bases in between. The germline V gene encodes CDR1 LNHDA and CDR2 SQIVND (reference sequence). The CDR3 contains 12 residues. The CDR3 sequence: CASSIGSTEAFF. CDR3 DNA sequence: TGTGCCAGTAGTATAGGCTCCACTGAAGCTTTCTTT. The whole variable domain, remainder taken from reference TRBV19 and TRBJ1-1, is DGGITQSPKYLFRKEGQNVTLSCEQNLNHDAMYWYRQDPGQGLRLIYYSQIVNDFQKGDIAEGYSVSREKKESFPLTVTSAQKNPTAFYLCASSIGSTEAFFGQGTRLTVV.

The chain employs TRBV6-1 and TRBJ2-1; 9 positions match TRBD2. With V trimmed by 1 base and J by 0 bases, 10 bases remained unmatched. Germline values: CDR1 MNHNS, CDR2 SASEGT. This CDR3 comprises 19 residues. CDR3 sequence reads: CASSEVLSGGLSSYNEQFF. CDR3 nucleotides: TGTGCCAGCAGTGAAGTTTTGAGCGGGGGGCTAAGCTCCTACAATGAGCAGTTCTTC.

The J gene is TRBJ1-6, the V gene TRBV12-3 or TRBV12-4, with 11 bases that match TRBD1. This CDR3 comprises 17 residues. V was clipped by 2 bases and J by 8 bases; unmatched bases: 8. The CDR3 is CASSLFRPGQGDSPLHF. The CDR3 nucleotides are TGTGCCAGCAGTTTATTCCGACCGGGACAGGGGGATTCACCCCTCCACTTT.

The chain employs TRBV7-6 and TRBJ1-2; D is uncertain. V lost 5 bases to trimming and J lost 11 bases, with 18 bases between them. CDR1 SGHVS and CDR2 FNYEAQ come from the germline V gene. This CDR3 spans 13 amino acids. The CDR3, as DNA: TGTGCCAGCAGCCACCAAGGTCAAGGAGATTACACCTTC. The encoded protein is CASSHQGQGDYTF.

The rearrangement links TRBV7-8 to TRBJ2-7; D is undetermined. V lost 2 bases and J lost 0, with 20 bases in between. This CDR3 spans 18 amino acids. Per the germline V gene, CDR1 is SGHVS and CDR2 is FQNEAQ. This chain's CDR3 is CASSLPAPYSLHSYEQYF. CDR3 coding DNA: TGTGCCAGCAGCTTACCAGCCCCCTACAGCTTACACTCCTACGAGCAGTACTTC.

This sequence joins TRBV25-1 and TRBJ2-7; 7 bases are shared with TRBD1. The CDR3 loop spans 15 amino acids. Germline CDR1 and CDR2: MGHDK and SYGVNS. J gave up 1 base and V 3 bases, and 6 bases lay outside the gene matches. The chain's CDR3 is CASSDRGGKSYEQYF. Written as DNA, the CDR3 is TGTGCCAGCAGTGATCGAGGGGGCAAATCCTACGAGCAGTACTTC.

This rearrangement joins TRBV9 to TRBJ2-7; D unclear. The CDR3 length is 13 residues. Trimming left V 0 bases short and J 3 bases short, with 7 bases between. In germline, CDR1 is SGDLS, CDR2 YYNGEE. CDR3: CASSVAGRYEQYF. The CDR3, as DNA: TGTGCCAGCAGCGTAGCGGGCCGCTACGAGCAGTACTTC.

J is TRBJ2-7 and V is TRBV27; D uncertain. The length of the CDR3 is 14 residues. Germline V lookup: CDR1 MNHEY, CDR2 SMNVEV (reference sequence). The V end lost 4 bases, the J end lost 6 bases, and 16 bases lay between the germline ends. The CDR3 spells CASSSRGRSFEQYF. For the CDR3, the DNA is TGTGCCAGCAGTTCCCGAGGTCGAAGCTTCGAGCAGTACTTC.

J is TRBJ1-5 and V is TRBV27; 11 positions agree with TRBD1. The CDR3 is 14 residues long. The J segment lost 10 bases and the V segment lost 6 bases, leaving 8 bases of the junction unmatched. Germline V lookup: CDR1 MNHEY, CDR2 SMNVEV (reference sequence). CDR3 sequence reads: CASSRRTGGRPQHF. CDR3 bases: TGTGCCAGCAGCAGAAGGACAGGGGGCAGACCCCAGCATTTT.

The chain employs TRBV7-8 and TRBJ1-3, with 7 bases that match TRBD1. V lost 5 bases to trimming and J lost 0 bases; unmatched junction nucleotides: 4. The CDR3 runs 15 residues. Germline lookup yields CDR1 SGHVS and CDR2 FQNEAQ. CDR3 sequence: CASSLGGRSGNTIYF. In DNA form, the CDR3 reads TGTGCCAGCAGCCTAGGGGGCCGCTCTGGAAACACCATATATTTT. Supplemented by reference TRBV7-8 and TRBJ1-3, the full variable domain reads GAGVSQSPRYKVAKRGQDVALRCDPISGHVSLFWYQQALGQGPEFLTYFQNEAQLDKSGLPSDRFFAERPEGSVSTLKIQRTQQEDSAVYLCASSLGGRSGNTIYFGEGSWLTVV.

This clonotype was recorded many times. The V and J genes are TRBV7-8 and TRBJ1-2; D is possibly TRBD1 (6 bases). The CDR3 runs to 16 residues. Germline V gives CDR1 SGHVS, CDR2 FQNEAQ. With 5 bases removed from V and 3 bases from J, the gap between germline ends came to 19 bases. CDR3 sequence: CASSPPPQGFDYGYTF. CDR3 DNA sequence: TGTGCCAGCAGCCCCCCACCGCAGGGGTTCGACTATGGCTACACCTTC.

The V and J genes are TRBV4-1 and TRBJ2-3; D is perhaps TRBD2 (5 bases). Germline V gene lookup returns CDR1 MGHRA and CDR2 YSYEKL. The CDR3 is 13 residues long. V dropped 7 bases and J dropped 5 bases, with 13 bases sitting between them. CDR3 in DNA: TGCGCCAGCACAAAATTTGCGGGAGATACGCAGTATTTT. It codes for CASTKFAGDTQYF.

This clonotype appeared a few times. The chain uses TRBV27 and TRBJ2-7; maybe TRBD1 (5 bases). This CDR3 has 14 residues. Germline values: CDR1 MNHEY, CDR2 SMNVEV (reference sequence). V was pared by 3 bases and J by 0 bases, with 9 bases between. CDR3 nucleotide sequence: TGTGCCAGCAGTTTGGCCCAGGGCTCCTACGAGCAGTACTTC. Translated, it gives CASSLAQGSYEQYF.

The chain links TRBV6-1 to TRBJ2-5, with a possible D match to TRBD2 (6 bases). Trimming pared 2 bases from V and 2 bases from J, leaving 18 bases between. This CDR3 is 17 amino acids long. Germline values: CDR1 MNHNS, CDR2 SASEGT. The CDR3 bases are TGTGCCAGCAGTGAATCTATCCGTAGCGGTGTTCAAGAGACCCAGTACTTC. This translates into CASSESIRSGVQETQYF.

The gene calls are TRBV4-1 and TRBJ2-5; no clear D gene. CDR1 is MGHRA and CDR2 is YSYEKL in the germline V gene. The V gene lost 0 bases and the J gene lost 2 bases, with 10 bases spanning the gap. The length of the CDR3 is 15 residues. The CDR3, as DNA: TGCGCCAGCAGCCAAGACATGGCCAGTCAAGAGACCCAGTACTTC. It specifies CASSQDMASQETQYF.

CDR3 in DNA: TGTGCCAGCAGTTCACAGGGGAACTATGGCTACACCTTC. Its protein product is CASSSQGNYGYTF. The chain recombines TRBV27 with TRBJ1-2; TRBD1 aligns across 7 bases. This CDR3 has 13 amino acids. Germline CDR1 reads MNHEY; CDR2 reads SMNVEV (reference sequence). Germline trimming cut 4 bases from V and 2 bases from J; bases unmatched to any gene: 1.

The chain couples TRBV6-5 to TRBJ2-3; 7 bases match TRBD1. The germline CDR1 and CDR2 sequences are MNHEY and SVGAGI. The CDR3 runs to 17 residues. V trimming: 2 bases; J trimming: 5 bases; junction bases outside the gene matches: 13. The CDR3 DNA sequence: TGTGCCAGCAGTTACAGTACAGGGGAAGGGTCGGAAGATACGCAGTATTTT. Translating gives CASSYSTGEGSEDTQYF.

The chain recombines TRBV19 with TRBJ2-7, with D maybe TRBD2 (5 bases). This CDR3 region has 15 residues. Germline values: CDR1 LNHDA, CDR2 SQIVND (reference sequence). The ends were cut back, 5 bases at V and 0 bases at J, with 14 bases in the middle. The CDR3 reads CASSPSGFSSYEQYF. The DNA of the CDR3 is TGTGCCAGTAGTCCCTCGGGGTTTAGCTCCTACGAGCAGTACTTC.

This clonotype was seen a handful of times. The rearrangement joins TRBV10-3 to TRBJ1-2, with TRBD1 identical over 7 bases. Germline V gene sequence: CDR1 ENHRY, CDR2 SYGVKD. There are 14 residues in the CDR3. Trimming took 0 bases from V and 5 from J; bases not matched to a gene: 3. CDR3 loop: CAISESGTDYGYTF. The DNA of the CDR3 is TGTGCCATCAGTGAGTCCGGGACAGATTATGGCTACACCTTC.

V usage is TRBV10-3 and J usage is TRBJ2-2, with 9 bases lining up with TRBD1. The V segment lost 8 bases and the J segment 6 bases; nucleotides outside the gene matches: 7. The CDR3 totals 14 residues. Per the germline V gene, CDR1 is ENHRY and CDR2 is SYGVKD. For the CDR3, the DNA is TGTGCCATCCGGGACAGGGTGCTCGCCGGGGAGCTGTTTTTT. It encodes CAIRDRVLAGELFF.

The rearrangement links TRBV9 to TRBJ2-1; D is unclear. The germline gives CDR1 SGDLS, CDR2 YYNGEE. This CDR3 contains 12 residues. Trimming stripped 4 bases from V and 10 bases from J, with 12 bases between. The CDR3 nucleotides are TGTGCCAGCAGCTCCCCGGCCAGGGAGCAGTTCTTC. Amino acids: CASSSPAREQFF. The complete variable domain, with remaining parts taken from reference TRBV9 and TRBJ2-1, reads DSGVTQTPKHLITATGQRVTLRCSPRSGDLSVYWYQQSLDQGLQFLIQYYNGEERAKGNILERFSAQQFPDLHSELNLSSLELGDSALYFCASSSPAREQFFGPGTRLTVL.

This chain links TRBV7-8 with TRBJ2-5; 7 bases fit TRBD2. J gave up 1 base and V 8 bases, and 7 bases lay outside the gene matches. Per the germline V gene, CDR1 is SGHVS and CDR2 is FQNEAQ. This CDR3 has 14 residues. This chain's CDR3 is CASRPPSGQETQYF. The CDR3 nucleotides are TGTGCCAGCCGCCCGCCTAGCGGCCAAGAGACCCAGTACTTC.